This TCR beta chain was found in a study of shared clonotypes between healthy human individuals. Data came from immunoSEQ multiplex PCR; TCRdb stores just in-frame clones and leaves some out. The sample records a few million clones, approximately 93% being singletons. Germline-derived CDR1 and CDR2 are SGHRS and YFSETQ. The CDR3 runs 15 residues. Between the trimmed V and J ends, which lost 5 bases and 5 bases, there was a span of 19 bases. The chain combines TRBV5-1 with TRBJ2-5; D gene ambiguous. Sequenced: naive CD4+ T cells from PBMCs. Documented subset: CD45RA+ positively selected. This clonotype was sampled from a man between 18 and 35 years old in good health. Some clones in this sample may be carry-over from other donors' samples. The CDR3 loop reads CASRSGPTSEETQYF. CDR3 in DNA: TGCGCCAGCAGGTCCGGCCCAACCTCTGAGGAGACCCAGTACTTC.